A selection of T cell receptor beta chains follows, all from one sample in a study of tumor-infiltrating lymphocytes in primary liver carcinoma. TCRdb independently ran MiXCR on the multiplex PCR reads; one entry per CDR3 protein. The sample holds almost 200,000 distinct CDR3 sequences, approximately 64% seen once. The sample consisted of peripheral blood. The receptor set was obtained from a woman aged 55 to 70 with primary liver carcinoma and hepatitis B virus infection. CDR3s leave out the opening cysteine and the closing phenylalanine or tryptophan. Only part of the rows carry a size: once, few, many, or a class if the clone is expanded.

v_gene	abundance	j_gene	CDR3aa
TRBV6-5	many	TRBJ1-2	ASSYWRQGAGYGYT
TRBV29-1	.	TRBJ2-1	SAQGGTGADEQF
TRBV12-3/TRBV12-4	many	TRBJ1-3	ASSPTGGRSGNTIY
TRBV12-5	once	TRBJ2-3	ASALITDTQY
TRBV11-1	few	TRBJ1-6	VSSRTLVSPFH
TRBV20-1	.	TRBJ2-5	SASVAGAETQY
TRBV20-1	.	TRBJ2-7	SARVEQGASYEQY
TRBV7-9	.	TRBJ2-1	ASSPWDRGNEQF
TRBV6-5	.	TRBJ2-7	ASSYSEVGSYEQY
TRBV5-4	many	TRBJ2-2	ASSSYRGLTLGELF
TRBV7-9	.	TRBJ2-2	ASSLERPLNTWKLF
TRBV28	.	TRBJ1-5	ASSSGWGNQPQH
TRBV11-2	.	TRBJ2-6	ASSLPQGTLSGANVLT
TRBV7-9	few	TRBJ2-3	ASSFGAQSTDTQY
TRBV28	.	TRBJ1-1	VSSQDRGLGSTEAF
TRBV28	.	TRBJ2-3	ASSGHLNPADTQY
TRBV6-2/TRBV6-3	.	TRBJ2-7	ASSYSLGPYGQY
TRBV29-1	.	TRBJ2-2	SVDWQTTGELF
TRBV4-2	.	TRBJ1-5	ASSPTAGKQDSGNQPQH
TRBV10-1	.	TRBJ2-3	ASSEAGTDAQY
TRBV28	.	TRBJ2-7	ASSTSRQGEEQY
TRBV12-3/TRBV12-4	many	TRBJ2-6	ASSPGRTGLSSGANVLT
TRBV29-1	.	TRBJ1-2	SLVKGTAHDYT
TRBV28	.	TRBJ2-1	ASSRSVQF
TRBV14	.	TRBJ2-4	ASSQTQAAGKNIQY
TRBV2	few	TRBJ2-5	ASRSTGQGGTQY
TRBV28	.	TRBJ2-7	ASSPRHGAKQY
TRBV11-2	many	TRBJ1-1	ASSLFTGVPEAF
TRBV30	.	TRBJ1-2	AWRGQPFYGYT
TRBV6-5	.	TRBJ2-7	ASSVASGGVYEQY
TRBV11-2	.	TRBJ1-5	ANSLEEAGRQPQH
TRBV5-4	many	TRBJ2-6	ASSDGGGRGANVLT
TRBV6-2/TRBV6-3	many	TRBJ2-7	ASSYDSYSYEQY
TRBV28	.	TRBJ2-3	AIIPQRGITDTQY
TRBV11-2	many	TRBJ2-1	ASSLRSDYNEQF
TRBV30	few	TRBJ2-5	AWSLGRGQETQY
TRBV24-1	once	TRBJ2-5	ATTGSSPGETQY
TRBV12-3/TRBV12-4	many	TRBJ1-6	ASSLGGNSPLH
TRBV5-4	.	TRBJ2-3	ASSLQGGSADTKY
TRBV5-1	.	TRBJ2-5	ASSPEAGPETQY
TRBV11-1	.	TRBJ2-1	VSSLEAGPYNEQF
TRBV6-2/TRBV6-3	many	TRBJ1-5	ASSPSRGRNNQPQH
TRBV6-1	.	TRBJ2-1	ASSKRKNNEQF
TRBV14	few	TRBJ2-1	ASGRQGGYKEQF
TRBV6-1	many	TRBJ1-1	ASSPGQAMGNTEAF
TRBV6-5	.	TRBJ1-3	ASSENTGAGNTIY
TRBV20-1	once	TRBJ1-2	SARVDGQGARGYT
TRBV6-5	.	TRBJ1-3	ANSPSDRGGGNTIY
TRBV18	.	TRBJ1-1	ASSPGEVEAF
TRBV11-2	.	TRBJ2-7	VSSLDAGRYEQY
TRBV28	.	TRBJ2-7	ASSSGRTYEQY
TRBV28	.	TRBJ2-7	ASSPVAGISEQY
TRBV11-2	.	TRBJ1-5	ASSYGHNNQPHQ
TRBV6-1	.	TRBJ2-5	ASSETGGIQY
TRBV5-5	.	TRBJ1-3	ASSQGGTDSGNTIY